These 14 T cell receptor beta chains share one sample of origin, sequenced in a study of cytomegalovirus exposure and HLA in healthy donors. The PCR employed 60 Vbeta primers together with 13 Jbeta primers. Data came from immunoSEQ multiplex PCR; TCRdb stores just in-frame clones and leaves some out. The data hold 150,000 to 200,000 clones, with approximately 81% observed a single time. Sequencing input: PBMCs. These receptors were taken from a woman between 18 and 29 years old in good health and CMV-seropositive.

This clone has more than one count but fewer than ten. The chain recombines TRBV7-9 with TRBJ1-5; no firm D call. The CDR3 loop spans 13 amino acids. V lost 5 bases to trimming and J lost 7 bases, with 12 bases between them. Germline CDR1 SEHNR, CDR2 FQNEAQ (reference sequence). The DNA for the CDR3 is TGTGCCAGCAGCCTTCGGGGAGAGCAGCCCCAGCATTTT. This translates into CASSLRGEQPQHF.

The genes are TRBV30 and TRBJ1-6, with unresolved D. CDR1 GTSNPN and CDR2 SVGIG come from the germline V gene (reference sequence). Trimming took off 3 bases at V and 0 bases at J, with 9 bases between the two ends. The CDR3 runs to 15 residues. The CDR3 spells CAWRVPRSYNSPLHF. Written as DNA, the CDR3 is TGTGCCTGGAGGGTCCCGCGCTCCTATAATTCACCCCTCCACTTT.

The rearrangement links TRBV28 to TRBJ1-1; D remains unclear. CDR3 length equals 14 residues. V gave up 5 bases and J gave up 4 bases, with 14 bases separating them. Per germline, CDR1 MDHEN and CDR2 SYDVKM. The CDR3 DNA sequence: TGTGCCAGCAGTCCCCCGCAGCCGGGCACTGAAGCTTTCTTT. This translates into CASSPPQPGTEAFF.

In DNA, the CDR3 is TGTGCCAGCAGCTTACGAAAGACCAGCGGGGGGGAGGCAGATACGCAGTATTTT. Translating it yields CASSLRKTSGGEADTQYF. The genes are TRBV5-4 and TRBJ2-3; TRBD2 agrees at 10 bases. Looked up from germline, CDR1 is SGHNT and CDR2 is YYREEE (reference sequence). V trimming: 2 bases; J trimming: 4 bases; junction bases outside the gene matches: 13. This CDR3 spans 18 amino acids.

The rearrangement uses TRBV5-4 and TRBJ2-1; 7 bases fit TRBD2. The germline gives CDR1 SGHNT, CDR2 YYREEE (reference sequence). CDR3 length: 14 amino acids. The V gene end was trimmed by 6 bases and the J gene end by 10 bases; junction bases not matched to a gene: 13. The CDR3 nucleotides are TGTGCCAGCAAACAAGCGGGGCCCCGGGGGGAGCAGTTCTTC. This encodes CASKQAGPRGEQFF.

The rearrangement joins TRBV6-6 to TRBJ1-5; D might be TRBD1 (5 bases). The germline CDR1 and CDR2 sequences are MNHNY and SVGAGI (reference sequence). The ends were cut back, 7 bases at V and 7 bases at J, with 17 bases in the middle. This CDR3 spans 14 amino acids. In DNA, the CDR3 is TGTGCCAGCACCCCTTGGGGGGGAAAACAGCCCCAGCATTTT. Residues: CASTPWGGKQPQHF.

The chain joins TRBV7-9 to TRBJ2-2; D perhaps matches TRBD1 (6 bases). The CDR3 length is 17 residues. The V end was cut by 5 bases, the J end by 1 base, with 17 bases between. CDR1 and CDR2 (germline): SEHNR, FQNEAQ (reference sequence). The CDR3: CASSLRVQGRNTGELFF. The CDR3 DNA follows: TGTGCCAGCAGCCTTAGGGTGCAGGGGAGGAACACCGGGGAGCTGTTTTTT.

Points on this clone: Within the sample, other DNA sequences also encode this same CDR3. This chain links TRBV10-1 with TRBJ2-3, with D tentatively TRBD1 (6 bases). The CDR3 extends over 15 amino acids. In germline, CDR1 is WNHNN, CDR2 SYGVQD (reference sequence). Trimming removed 0 bases at V and 2 bases at J, with 9 bases between. CDR3 in DNA: TGCGCCAGCAGTGAGTCTAGGGGGTCCACAGATACGCAGTATTTT. This translates into CASSESRGSTDTQYF.

CDR3 in DNA: TGTGCCAGCAGTTCCCCCAGCGACAGTAACTATGGCTACACCTTC. Amino acid sequence: CASSSPSDSNYGYTF. The gene calls are TRBV6-5 and TRBJ1-2; D possibly corresponds to TRBD1 (5 bases). This CDR3 contains 15 residues. Trimming pared 4 bases from V and 1 base from J, leaving 13 bases between. Germline-derived CDR1 and CDR2 are MNHEY and SVGAGI.

This clone occurred a few times. The gene calls are TRBV6-5 and TRBJ2-7, with D tentatively TRBD2 (6 bases). The V gene lost 8 bases and the J gene lost 2 bases, with 7 bases spanning the gap. CDR1 and CDR2 from the germline V gene are MNHEY and SVGAGI. This CDR3 is built from 11 residues. CDR3 in amino acids: CASGLTYEQYF. CDR3 in DNA: TGTGCCAGCGGACTAACCTACGAGCAGTACTTC.

As to this clone: Within the sample, other DNA sequences also encode this same CDR3. The J gene is TRBJ1-2, the V gene TRBV20-1, with TRBD1 matching over 7 bases. This CDR3 comprises 11 residues. Looked up from germline, CDR1 is DFQATT and CDR2 is SNEGSKA (reference sequence). V lost 3 bases, J lost 8 bases, and 3 bases stayed unmatched. As DNA, the CDR3 is TGCAGTGCTAGGACGGACAGGGGCTACACCTTC. The encoded protein is CSARTDRGYTF.

A single count supports this clone. The chain employs TRBV29-1 and TRBJ1-2; 7 positions match TRBD1. The germline V gene has CDR1 SQVTM and CDR2 ANQGSEA. CDR3 length: 12 residues. The V and J ends lost 6 bases and 8 bases, in that order; junction bases with no gene match: 9. The chain's CDR3 is CSVTGQEEGYTF. CDR3 bases: TGCAGCGTGACCGGACAGGAGGAAGGCTACACCTTC.

V gene TRBV21-1 combines with J gene TRBJ2-2; the D call in the table, TRBD1, was not verified against the DNA. TRBV21-1 is described as a pseudogene. This CDR3 has 19 residues. The CDR3 DNA follows: TGTGCCAGCAGCCAAGGGGGGGACGAGGACAGGGAGGACACCGGGGAGCTGTTTTTT. It codes for CASSQGGDEDREDTGELFF.

This chain connects TRBV7-9 to TRBJ2-3, with 7 bases aligning to TRBD2. The CDR3 has 16 amino acids. Germline V gene data show CDR1 as SEHNR and CDR2 as FQNEAQ (reference sequence). Germline trimming cut 1 base from V and 2 bases from J; bases unmatched to any gene: 6. CDR3 sequence (DNA): TGTGCCAGCAGCTTAGTGCGGGGGTTATTCACAGATACGCAGTATTTT. Its protein product is CASSLVRGLFTDTQYF.